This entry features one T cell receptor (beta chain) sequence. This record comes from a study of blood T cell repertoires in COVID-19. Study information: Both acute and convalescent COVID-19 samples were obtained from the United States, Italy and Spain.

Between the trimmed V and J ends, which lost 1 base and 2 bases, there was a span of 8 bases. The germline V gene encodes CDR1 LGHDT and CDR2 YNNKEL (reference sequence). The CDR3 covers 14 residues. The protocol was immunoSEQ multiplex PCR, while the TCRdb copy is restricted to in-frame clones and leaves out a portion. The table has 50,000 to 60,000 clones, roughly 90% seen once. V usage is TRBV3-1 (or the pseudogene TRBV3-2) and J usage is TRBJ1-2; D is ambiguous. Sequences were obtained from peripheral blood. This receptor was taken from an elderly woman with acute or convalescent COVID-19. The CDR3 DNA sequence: TGTGCCAGCAGCCAAGCGCCGGTAAACTATGGCTACACCTTC. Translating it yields CASSQAPVNYGYTF.